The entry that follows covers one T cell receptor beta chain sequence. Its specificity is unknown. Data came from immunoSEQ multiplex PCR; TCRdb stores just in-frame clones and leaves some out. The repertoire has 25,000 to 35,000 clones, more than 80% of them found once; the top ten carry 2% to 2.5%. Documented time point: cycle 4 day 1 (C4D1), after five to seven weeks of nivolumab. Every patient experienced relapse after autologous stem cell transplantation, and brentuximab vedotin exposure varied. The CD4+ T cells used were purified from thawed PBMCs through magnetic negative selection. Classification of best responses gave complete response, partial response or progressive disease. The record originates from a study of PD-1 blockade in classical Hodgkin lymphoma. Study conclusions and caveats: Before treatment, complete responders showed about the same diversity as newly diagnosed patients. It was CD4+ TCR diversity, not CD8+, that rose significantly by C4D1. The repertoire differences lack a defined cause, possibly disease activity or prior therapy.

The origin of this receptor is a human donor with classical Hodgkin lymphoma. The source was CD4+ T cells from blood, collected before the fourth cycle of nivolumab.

The CDR3 DNA sequence: TGTGCCAGCAGTTGGACTAGCGGGAGGGCCACAGATACGCAGTATTTT. Protein: CASSWTSGRATDTQYF. The chain has TRBV2 and TRBJ2-3; 15 bases align to TRBD2. The CDR3 loop spans 16 amino acids. Germline V gene data show CDR1 as SNHLY and CDR2 as FYNNEI. The ends lost 5 bases at V and 2 bases at J; junction bases unmatched: 2.